The T cell receptor (beta chain) under discussion was sequenced for a study of T-cell reconstitution after alpha-beta-depleted transplantation in children. The study's findings and limits: The study traced high day-60 TCRbeta diversity in some patients to surviving recipient T cells and thymic progenitors. T-cell numbers and diversity one year post-transplant derived largely from freshly generated T cells. About two months after transplant, alpha-beta T cells reportedly came from several hundred expanded graft clones.

This clonotype was detected ten times or more. Its antigen is unidentified. Germline loops: CDR1 SQVTM, CDR2 ANQGSEA. The CDR3 loop spans 13 amino acids. V lost 4 bases and J lost 4, with 12 bases in between. This sample's TCRbeta library carried unique molecular identifier barcodes. TCRdb re-called the PCR reads through MiXCR, storing one row per CDR3 protein. Here the sample spans approximately 350,000 distinct CDR3 sequences, 15% to 20% being singletons. This receptor was identified in a male patient aged 2 to 10 who had a stem cell transplant for acute lymphoblastic leukemia, so the T cells may come from the graft donor. The chain links TRBV29-1 to TRBJ2-3; tentative D call: TRBD2 (6 bases). Sample: PBMCs, mostly from graft donor cells, taken 360 days after TCRalphabeta/CD19-depleted stem cell transplant. The CDR3 DNA reads as TGCAGCGTTGCGAGGAGGGTTGCAGATACGCAGTATTTT. It yields the protein CSVARRVADTQYF.